The present T cell receptor (beta chain) was sequenced within a study of blood T cells in healthy people across ages (dated by TCRdb to the mid-2010s). About the investigation overall: In model experiments, template switching captured about one uniquely barcoded TCR beta cDNA molecule for every two T cells. To avoid experimental bias, donors of different ages were randomly spread across the sequencing lanes. The study measured age-related changes in TCR beta repertoire diversity using deep sequencing normalized with unique cDNA molecular identifiers. Two additional independent replicas of 1 million unique cDNA reads from the same blood draw were analyzed for two donors (one aged 18 to 30 and one aged 80 or older). Donors were grouped into four age groups: young (average approximately 15 years), middle-aged (around 39), aged (around 62) and long-lived (just over 80). The study at large found these results: Because the CMV infection status of the donors was unknown, age-related changes in expanded clonotypes may potentially have been confounded. There was a strong correlation between observed TCR beta diversity and the percentage of naive T cells measured by flow cytometry. Compared with the aged group, more naive CD4+ T cells, fewer expanded clones and increased TCR diversity were shown by the long-lived group, suggesting age selection. Bulk unsorted PBMC profiling prevented conclusive comparison of naive and antigen-experienced compartments. As age increased, observed TCR beta diversity per million T cells dropped in a roughly linear way, and a significant reduction was already evident by age 40. Estimates of total diversity from one million sequenced T cells were regarded as lower bounds and underestimates.

Concerning this clonotype: The specificity of this receptor is unknown. Base qualities were left out, and no much larger clone turns up one base away.

The library was generated by 5' RACE. The data were produced on an Illumina HiSeq 2500. A second 7 to 11 cycle PCR used a sample-barcoded 5' primer and a J-beta primer mix. Each TCR beta cDNA molecule received a unique molecular identifier from a template-switch 5' adaptor carrying 12 random nucleotides. Each sample yielded at least 2.5 million CDR3-containing paired-end reads. First-strand cDNA was synthesized from all RNA with the Mint cDNA synthesis kit, primed by a TRBC-specific oligonucleotide. Following uracil-DNA glycosylase treatment, a first 18-cycle PCR with universal primers M1SS and BC2_uni_R was performed on all cDNA. The paper's processing steps were these. Normalization of each sample was performed by random selection of 1 million high-quality reads, each carrying a distinct molecular identifier. Reads sharing molecular identifiers were discarded rather than binned into consensus sequences. MiTCR, set to a Q25 quality threshold and the strictest error-elimination algorithm, was used for CDR3 identification, clonotype clustering and error correction. Lower-bound total TCR beta diversity was estimated with a nonparametric unseen species model using Euler transformation. TCRdb reworked the public reads: Q25 trimming with fastp, MiXCR clone assembly, productive beta chains retained. Records with the same CDR3 protein are collapsed into one entry carrying the most frequent genes and DNA. TCRdb, not the original authors, processed these V and J calls. The sample contains about 720,000 distinct CDR3 sequences, approximately 21% of them found a single time. Of the sample, about 22% is held by the ten largest clones.

Donors were 30 to 45 systemically healthy Caucasian individuals from Russia aged 6 to 90 years. Roughly 9.5 milliliters of peripheral blood were drawn from each donor into EDTA-treated Vacutainer tubes. Ficoll-Paque density-gradient centrifugation was used to isolate PBMCs, with at least 6.5 million per sample. Trizol reagent was used to extract total RNA from PBMCs, with at least 6 micrograms per sample. For every donor, an aliquot of PBMCs went through flow cytometry to measure the percentages of naive CD45RAhigh/CD27high T cells. Including the terminal cysteine and phenylalanine, the CDR3 comprises 13 residues. CDR3 DNA is the only sequence kept; it has 39 bases, read in frame from the first base. The germline V gene (reference sequence) provides CDR1 DFQATT and CDR2 SNEGSKA.

The V and J segments used are TRBV20-1 and TRBJ2-5; TRBD2 matches 9 bases in the middle. Matching the DNA end better, TRBJ2-7 makes the J call doubtful. Sample: blood. The TCR comes from a man between 65 and 85 years old in good health. The CDR3 sequence is CSARGTSHYEQYF. Read as DNA, the sequence is TGCAGTGCTAGGGGGACTAGCCATTACGAGCAGTACTTC.